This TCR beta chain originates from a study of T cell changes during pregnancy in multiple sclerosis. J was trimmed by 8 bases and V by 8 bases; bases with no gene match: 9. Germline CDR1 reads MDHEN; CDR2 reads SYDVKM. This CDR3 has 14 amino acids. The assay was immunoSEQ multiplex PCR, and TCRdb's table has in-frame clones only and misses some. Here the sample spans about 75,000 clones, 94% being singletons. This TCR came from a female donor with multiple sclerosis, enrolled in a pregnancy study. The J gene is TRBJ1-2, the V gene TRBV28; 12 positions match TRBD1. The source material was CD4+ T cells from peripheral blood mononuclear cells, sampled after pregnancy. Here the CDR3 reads CASRLGDRGLGYTF. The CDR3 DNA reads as TGTGCCAGCCGACTCGGGGACAGGGGGCTAGGCTACACCTTC.